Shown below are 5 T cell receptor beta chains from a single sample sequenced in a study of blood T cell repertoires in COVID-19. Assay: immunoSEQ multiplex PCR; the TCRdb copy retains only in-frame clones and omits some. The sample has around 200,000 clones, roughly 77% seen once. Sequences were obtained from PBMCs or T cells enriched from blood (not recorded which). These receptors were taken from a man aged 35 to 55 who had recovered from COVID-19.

The CDR3 protein is CASSSIAGLAGELFF. The CDR3 DNA follows: TGTGCCAGTAGTTCTATAGCGGGATTAGCCGGGGAGCTGTTTTTT. This chain joins TRBV19 and TRBJ2-2; TRBD2 aligns across 8 bases. J was trimmed by 6 bases and V by 5 bases; bases with no gene match: 8. Germline CDR1 is LNHDA and CDR2 is SQIVND (reference sequence). The CDR3 totals 15 residues. Based on the CDR3 plus reference TRBV19 and TRBJ2-2, the full variable domain is DGGITQSPKYLFRKEGQNVTLSCEQNLNHDAMYWYRQDPGQGLRLIYYSQIVNDFQKGDIAEGYSVSREKKESFPLTVTSAQKNPTAFYLCASSSIAGLAGELFFGEGSRLTVL.

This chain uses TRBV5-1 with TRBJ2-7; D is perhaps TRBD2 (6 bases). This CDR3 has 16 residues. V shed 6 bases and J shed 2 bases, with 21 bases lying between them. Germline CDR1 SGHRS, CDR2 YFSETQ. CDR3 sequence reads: CASTISSLPGAYEQYF. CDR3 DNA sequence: TGCGCCAGCACCATCTCATCACTTCCGGGAGCCTACGAGCAGTACTTC.

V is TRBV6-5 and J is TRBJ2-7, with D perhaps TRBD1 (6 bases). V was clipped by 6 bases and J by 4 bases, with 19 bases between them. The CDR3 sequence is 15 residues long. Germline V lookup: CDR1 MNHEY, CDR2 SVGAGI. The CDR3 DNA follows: TGTGCCAGCAGCAAAACAGGGACGGTCGGGTACGAGCAGTACTTC. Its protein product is CASSKTGTVGYEQYF.

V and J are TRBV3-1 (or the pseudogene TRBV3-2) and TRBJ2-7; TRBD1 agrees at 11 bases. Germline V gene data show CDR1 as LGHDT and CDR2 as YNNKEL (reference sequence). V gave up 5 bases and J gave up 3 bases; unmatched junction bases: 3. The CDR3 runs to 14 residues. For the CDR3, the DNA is TGTGCCAGCAGCGGGGACAGGGGGGGCTACGAGCAGTACTTC. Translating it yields CASSGDRGGYEQYF.

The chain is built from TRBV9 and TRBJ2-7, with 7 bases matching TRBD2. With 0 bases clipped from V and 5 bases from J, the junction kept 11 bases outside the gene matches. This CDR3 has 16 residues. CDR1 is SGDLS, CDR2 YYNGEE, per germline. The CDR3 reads CASSVEPWGGNNEQYF. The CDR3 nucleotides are TGTGCCAGCAGCGTAGAGCCCTGGGGAGGGAACAACGAGCAGTACTTC.